Shown below are 23 T cell receptor beta chains from a single sample sequenced in a study of vaccination effects on CD4 cells after COVID-19. Viral peptide pools were used in the ViraFEST assay to expand antigen-specific CD4+ T cells, and sequencing came afterward. CD4+ T cell isolation took place after 10 days of culture. Vaccinated recipients, who were negative for nucleocapsid antibodies, had no history of SARS-CoV-2 infection. The antigens these receptors bind are not known. Clones were sequenced by immunoSEQ multiplex PCR, and TCRdb holds only the in-frame ones, with some missing. The repertoire holds 30,000 to 45,000 clones, with more than 60% as singletons. Sequencing was performed on CD4+ T cells from PBMCs cultured with SARS-CoV-2 spike peptides, taken before COVID-19 vaccination. The receptors come from a human donor who received a COVID-19 vaccine.

This chain uses TRBV4-1 with TRBJ2-5; 7 bases are shared with TRBD2. The ends lost 0 bases at V and 5 bases at J; junction bases unmatched: 9. The germline CDR1 and CDR2 sequences are MGHRA and YSYEKL. CDR3 length equals 16 residues. This CDR3 reads CASSQDGAWRGETQYF. As DNA, the CDR3 is TGCGCCAGCAGCCAAGACGGTGCCTGGCGGGGGGAGACCCAGTACTTC.

Note on this clone: This specimen includes other DNA sequences encoding the same CDR3. The genes are TRBV6-6 and TRBJ2-1, with D uncertain. Germline V gives CDR1 MNHNY, CDR2 SVGAGI (reference sequence). Between the trimmed V and J ends, which lost 0 bases and 4 bases, there was a span of 7 bases. This CDR3 has 14 amino acids. CDR3 DNA: TGTGCCAGCAGTTACTCTCGGGTGTACAATGAGCAGTTCTTC. Amino acid sequence: CASSYSRVYNEQFF.

This clone came up once. The rearrangement joins TRBV27 to TRBJ1-5; 8 nucleotides align to TRBD1. Germline CDR1 MNHEY, CDR2 SMNVEV (reference sequence). V trimming: 6 bases; J trimming: 2 bases; junction bases outside the gene matches: 3. This CDR3 is 14 amino acids long. This chain's CDR3 is CASRQTGGNQPQHF. DNA of the CDR3: TGTGCCAGCAGGCAGACAGGGGGCAATCAGCCCCAGCATTTT.

V is TRBV4-2 and J is TRBJ1-6; 9 bases map to TRBD1. The CDR3 has 15 residues. The ends lost 1 base at V and 10 bases at J; junction bases unmatched: 5. Germline values: CDR1 LGHNA, CDR2 YNFKEQ. CDR3: CASSQVRQGGSPLHF. The CDR3 nucleotides read TGTGCCAGCAGCCAAGTGAGACAGGGGGGGTCACCCCTCCACTTT.

In this sample, this clone turned up once. The V call is TRBV4-2, the J call TRBJ2-5; D tentatively fits TRBD1 or TRBD2 (5 bases each). The CDR3 loop spans 14 amino acids. From germline, CDR1 is LGHNA and CDR2 YNFKEQ. With 1 base removed from V and 4 bases from J, the gap between germline ends came to 10 bases. CDR3 region: CASSQVEGRETQYF. CDR3 DNA sequence: TGTGCCAGCAGCCAAGTTGAGGGGAGAGAGACCCAGTACTTC.

The DNA of the CDR3 is TGCAGTGCTAGTGGGGGGCACAATGAAAAACTGTTTTTT. Its translation is CSASGGHNEKLFF. V and J are TRBV20-1 and TRBJ1-4, with TRBD1 as a possible D gene (6 bases). Germline V lookup: CDR1 DFQATT, CDR2 SNEGSKA (reference sequence). This CDR3 comprises 13 residues. V was trimmed by 3 bases and J by 5 bases, leaving 10 bases between them.

The V call is TRBV24-1, the J call TRBJ2-1; D uncertain. V lost 0 bases, J lost 2 bases, and 4 bases lay in between. The CDR3 is 14 amino acids. The germline V gene has CDR1 KGHDR and CDR2 SFDVKD. The CDR3 region is CATSDLGAYNEQFF. The CDR3 DNA follows: TGTGCCACCAGTGATTTGGGGGCCTACAATGAGCAGTTCTTC.

The rearrangement uses TRBV28 and TRBJ1-3; D unresolved. The CDR3 totals 14 residues. Deletions cut 7 bases from V and 4 bases from J, with 14 bases between. Per germline, CDR1 MDHEN and CDR2 SYDVKM. The CDR3 nucleotides read TGTGCCAGCAAATCGGGATTCCTCGGAAACACCATATATTTT. It translates to CASKSGFLGNTIYF.

This clone was counted between two and nine times. The V gene is TRBV2, the J gene TRBJ1-6; D might be TRBD1 (6 bases). Germline CDR1 is SNHLY and CDR2 is FYNNEI. This CDR3 region has 14 residues. Trimming stripped 8 bases from V and 6 bases from J, with 14 bases between. The CDR3 region is CASEVDRSNSPLHF. CDR3 sequence (DNA): TGTGCCAGCGAGGTTGACAGGAGTAATTCACCCCTCCACTTT.

The chain has TRBV25-1 and TRBJ1-2; D is uncertain. The germline V gene has CDR1 MGHDK and CDR2 SYGVNS. The CDR3 runs 13 residues. Trimming shortened V by 4 bases and J by 8 bases, and 14 bases separated the two germline ends. For the CDR3, the DNA is TGTGCCAGCAGTGCCCAGCGGACGGGAGGCTACACCTTC. As protein: CASSAQRTGGYTF.

This chain joins TRBV5-1 and TRBJ1-2, with TRBD1 identical over 10 bases. Germline-derived CDR1 and CDR2 are SGHRS and YFSETQ. CDR3 length: 14 residues. V was clipped by 4 bases and J by 8 bases; unmatched bases: 8. The CDR3 spells CASSGTTGGGGYTF. The DNA of the CDR3 is TGCGCCAGCAGCGGTACGACAGGGGGCGGAGGCTACACCTTC.

This clone was found a few times. The V and J genes are TRBV19 and TRBJ1-5; no firm D call. Germline V gene data show CDR1 as LNHDA and CDR2 as SQIVND (reference sequence). V lost 2 bases to trimming and J lost 2 bases, with 10 bases between them. This CDR3 has 15 amino acids. The CDR3 DNA follows: TGTGCCAGTAGTATATCCCGGAGAGGCAATCAGCCCCAGCATTTT. It encodes CASSISRRGNQPQHF.

V gene TRBV5-1 combines with J gene TRBJ1-1, with no clear D. In germline, CDR1 is SGHRS, CDR2 YFSETQ. The CDR3 covers 15 residues. V was shortened by 4 bases and J by 2 bases, with 15 bases between the two germline ends. CDR3 in amino acids: CASSAATRPNTEAFF. The DNA for the CDR3 is TGCGCCAGCAGCGCAGCTACTCGTCCTAACACTGAAGCTTTCTTT. The full variable domain, completed using reference TRBV5-1 and TRBJ1-1, is KAGVTQTPRYLIKTRGQQVTLSCSPISGHRSVSWYQQTPGQGLQFLFEYFSETQRNKGNFPGRFSGRQFSNSRSEMNVSTLELGDSALYLCASSAATRPNTEAFFGQGTRLTVV.

This clone was seen more than once but under ten times. V and J are TRBV3-1 (or the pseudogene TRBV3-2) and TRBJ1-1; no clear D gene. The CDR3 has 12 residues. Germline V lookup: CDR1 LGHDT, CDR2 YNNKEL (reference sequence). The ends were cut back, 4 bases at V and 4 bases at J, with 7 bases in the middle. The CDR3 loop reads CASSPPGTEAFF. Written as DNA, the CDR3 is TGTGCCAGCAGCCCCCCCGGCACTGAAGCTTTCTTT.

The chain uses TRBV18 and TRBJ1-5; 10 bases fit TRBD1. CDR3 length: 17 residues. Trimming removed 3 bases from V and 3 bases from J; junction bases left unmatched: 8. CDR1 is KGHSH and CDR2 is LQKENI in the germline V gene. CDR3 sequence (DNA): TGTGCCAGCTCACCGGGACAGGGGAGGAAAGTCAATCAGCCCCAGCATTTT. Protein product: CASSPGQGRKVNQPQHF. Using reference TRBV18 and TRBJ1-5 for the parts outside the CDR3, the full variable domain is NAGVMQNPRHLVRRRGQEARLRCSPMKGHSHVYWYRQLPEEGLKFMVYLQKENIIDESGMPKERFSAEFPKEGPSILRIQQVVRGDSAAYFCASSPGQGRKVNQPQHFGDGTRLSIL.

The chain is built from TRBV6-1 and TRBJ1-6; 7 bases fit TRBD1. The CDR3 consists of 18 residues. V lost 3 bases, J lost 7 bases, and 15 bases stayed unmatched. Looked up from germline, CDR1 is MNHNS and CDR2 is SASEGT. The CDR3 protein is CASSDLDRVRDKNSPLHF. CDR3 DNA sequence: TGTGCCAGCAGTGACCTTGACAGGGTAAGAGACAAAAATTCACCCCTCCACTTT.

J is TRBJ2-5 and V is TRBV7-2; TRBD2 agrees at 14 bases. From germline, CDR1 is SGHTA and CDR2 FQGNSA. The CDR3 consists of 14 residues. V shed 6 bases, J shed 7 bases, and the junction held 4 bases outside the gene matches. CDR3 nucleotides: TGTGCCAGCAGGCCGACTAGCGGGGGGGGGACCCAGTACTTC. Translating it yields CASRPTSGGGTQYF.

This clone appeared a few times. V gene TRBV7-9 combines with J gene TRBJ2-4, with 12 bases fitting TRBD1. Germline assignment: CDR1 SEHNR and CDR2 FQNEAQ (reference sequence). The CDR3 is made up of 19 amino acids. J gave up 0 bases and V 5 bases, and 11 bases lay outside the gene matches. CDR3 nucleotide sequence: TGTGCCAGCAGCAGTGGGACAGGGGGCAAAGGATTAGCCAAAAACATTCAGTACTTC. It yields the protein CASSSGTGGKGLAKNIQYF.

This chain links TRBV6-5 with TRBJ1-1; D gene unclear. Trimming left V 5 bases short and J 4 bases short, with 14 bases between. CDR1 and CDR2 from the germline V gene are MNHEY and SVGAGI. This CDR3 comprises 14 residues. The CDR3 DNA is TGTGCCAGCAGTATCGCTGGGGTGAGCACTGAAGCTTTCTTT. Residues: CASSIAGVSTEAFF.

In its sample, this clone was seen a few times. V usage is TRBV19 and J usage is TRBJ1-2; maybe TRBD1 (6 bases). The CDR3 is made up of 15 amino acids. Germline CDR1 LNHDA, CDR2 SQIVND (reference sequence). V was shortened by 6 bases and J by 1 base, with 15 bases between the two germline ends. The CDR3 loop reads CASRMGAHNNYGYTF. The CDR3 bases are TGTGCCAGTAGGATGGGGGCCCACAATAACTATGGCTACACCTTC. The full variable domain, with the rest looked up from reference TRBV19 and TRBJ1-2, is DGGITQSPKYLFRKEGQNVTLSCEQNLNHDAMYWYRQDPGQGLRLIYYSQIVNDFQKGDIAEGYSVSREKKESFPLTVTSAQKNPTAFYLCASRMGAHNNYGYTFGSGTRLTVV.

This clone was seen a handful of times. The chain recombines TRBV7-8 with TRBJ2-1; D ambiguous. V lost 6 bases, J lost 2 bases, and 8 bases lay in between. This CDR3 contains 13 residues. In germline, CDR1 is SGHVS, CDR2 FQNEAQ. CDR3 sequence reads: CASRSGTYNEQFF. The CDR3 coding sequence is TGTGCCAGCAGGTCGGGCACCTACAATGAGCAGTTCTTC.

The rearrangement joins TRBV7-6 to TRBJ2-3; 8 bases are a match to TRBD2. The germline CDR1 and CDR2 sequences are SGHVS and FNYEAQ. The CDR3 sequence is 15 residues long. The V and J ends lost 5 bases and 6 bases, in that order; junction bases with no gene match: 10. The CDR3 DNA reads TGTGCCAGCAGCCCCGGGGGGGCTTTTTTCGATACGCAGTATTTT. Encoded protein: CASSPGGAFFDTQYF.

The J gene is TRBJ1-4, the V gene TRBV6-2 or TRBV6-3; a possible D gene is TRBD1 (6 bases). Trimming shortened V by 2 bases and J by 5 bases, and 15 bases separated the two germline ends. The CDR3 has 16 amino acids. In germline, CDR1 is MNHEY, CDR2 SVGEGT. The DNA for the CDR3 is TGTGCCAGCAGTTACCCGACAGGAGGAACCAATGAAAAACTGTTTTTT. Translation: CASSYPTGGTNEKLFF.